These 7 T cell receptor beta chains were all obtained from the same sample, sequenced in a study of coeliac disease. Method: immunoSEQ multiplex PCR; TCRdb's copy keeps in-frame clones and lacks some. The table lists about 9,400 clones, roughly 67% of them singletons. Material: lamina propria lymphocytes from the gut. The receptors here all came from an older woman with celiac disease.

V gene TRBV18 combines with J gene TRBJ1-1; 8 bases match TRBD1. The CDR3 runs to 15 residues. Germline V gene sequence: CDR1 KGHSH, CDR2 LQKENI. V lost 3 bases and J lost 5; bases outside the gene matches: 8. DNA for the CDR3: TGTGCCAGCTCACCTTCGACAGGGGTAGTTACTGAAGCTTTCTTT. Amino acids: CASSPSTGVVTEAFF. The whole variable domain, remainder taken from reference TRBV18 and TRBJ1-1, is NAGVMQNPRHLVRRRGQEARLRCSPMKGHSHVYWYRQLPEEGLKFMVYLQKENIIDESGMPKERFSAEFPKEGPSILRIQQVVRGDSAAYFCASSPSTGVVTEAFFGQGTRLTVV.

J is TRBJ1-1 and V is TRBV28; possibly TRBD1 for D (6 bases). Trimming stripped 3 bases from V and 0 bases from J, with 17 bases between. This CDR3 contains 17 residues. The V gene's germline CDR1 is MDHEN and CDR2 SYDVKM. The CDR3 here is CASSLWQGSTLNTEAFF. The DNA for the CDR3 is TGTGCCAGCAGTTTGTGGCAGGGGAGCACCCTGAACACTGAAGCTTTCTTT. Using reference TRBV28 and TRBJ1-1 for the parts outside the CDR3, the full variable domain is DVKVTQSSRYLVKRTGEKVFLECVQDMDHENMFWYRQDPGLGLRLIYFSYDVKMKEKGDIPEGYSVSREKKERFSLILESASTNQTSMYLCASSLWQGSTLNTEAFFGQGTRLTVV.

CDR3 amino acids: CASSLIIDRASNQPQHF. The CDR3 region has the DNA TGTGCCAGCAGCTTAATAATAGACAGGGCTAGCAATCAGCCCCAGCATTTT. The chain joins TRBV7-3 to TRBJ1-5; 7 bases align to TRBD1. Germline loops: CDR1 SGHTA, CDR2 FQGTGA. J lost 0 bases, V lost 1 base, and 6 bases had no gene match. The CDR3 length is 17 residues.

This chain joins TRBV5-5 and TRBJ1-6; D unresolved. V lost 1 base, J lost 10 bases, and 9 bases lay in between. The CDR3 length is 13 residues. Germline CDR1 and CDR2: SGHKS and YYEKEE (reference sequence). The CDR3 loop reads CASSLPPESPLHF. DNA for the CDR3: TGTGCCAGCAGCTTGCCCCCCGAGTCACCCCTCCACTTT.

This clone was picked up one time. CDR3 bases: TGTGCCAGTAGACCCGGGACAGGGCCTAATCAGCCCCAGCATTTT. Translating it yields CASRPGTGPNQPQHF. This chain links TRBV19 with TRBJ1-5, with TRBD1 matching 9 bases. CDR3 length: 15 residues. Germline V gene sequence: CDR1 LNHDA, CDR2 SQIVND (reference sequence). The V segment lost 6 bases and the J segment 4 bases; nucleotides outside the gene matches: 7.

The sample holds one count of this clone. CDR3 loop: CASSWAGLFLAAGANVLTF. In DNA, the CDR3 is TGTGCCAGCAGCTGGGCTGGACTGTTCCTTGCAGCTGGGGCCAACGTCCTGACTTTC. The chain carries TRBV5-6 and TRBJ2-6; tentatively, D is TRBD2 (5 bases). This CDR3 spans 19 amino acids. The V gene lost 3 bases and the J gene lost 2 bases, with 21 bases spanning the gap. CDR1 and CDR2 (germline): SGHDT, YYEEEE.

The chain combines TRBV9 with TRBJ2-7; the D gene is possibly TRBD2 (5 bases). Trimming shortened V by 4 bases and J by 7 bases, and 21 bases separated the two germline ends. Per the germline V gene, CDR1 is SGDLS and CDR2 is YYNGEE. This CDR3 is 15 amino acids long. This CDR3 is CASSPNILGLGEQYF. CDR3 coding DNA: TGTGCCAGCAGCCCCAACATACTAGGTTTAGGGGAGCAGTACTTC. The full variable domain, in which reference TRBV9 and TRBJ2-7 provide the parts outside the CDR3, is DSGVTQTPKHLITATGQRVTLRCSPRSGDLSVYWYQQSLDQGLQFLIQYYNGEERAKGNILERFSAQQFPDLHSELNLSSLELGDSALYFCASSPNILGLGEQYFGPGTRLTVT.